This T cell receptor beta chain stems from a study of response to subunit inactivated influenza vaccine. Overall study findings and caveats: A suggestion made by the authors is that each seasonal influenza vaccination recruits few new T cells.

V was cut by 2 bases and J by 7 bases, with 12 bases left in between. CDR3 length: 13 residues. CDR1 and CDR2 (germline): SQVTM, ANQGSEA. TCRdb passed the RT-PCR reads through MiXCR, listing each CDR3 protein once. The sample lists fewer than 800,000 distinct CDR3 sequences; approximately 15% were seen once. About this clonotype itself: The antigen remains unidentified.

This chain connects TRBV29-1 to TRBJ2-1; D is unclear. The receptor was isolated from a man between 50 and 59 years old who received an inactivated influenza vaccine. The starting material was PBMCs from blood, obtained roughly 12 days after vaccination. The CDR3 DNA reads TGCAGCGTTGAATTAGGGCATAGGAATGAGCAGTTCTTC. Protein: CSVELGHRNEQFF.